This T cell receptor (beta chain) stems from a study of T cells in tuberculosis. Produced via immunoSEQ multiplex PCR; TCRdb's table is partial and in-frame only. The sample lists about 59,000 clones; 80% to 85% were seen once. In germline, CDR1 is SGHTA, CDR2 FQGTGA. CDR3 length equals 15 residues. Trimming took 8 bases from V and 0 from J, leaving 16 bases between them. Cells were sorted from thawed PBMC rested overnight and stained with GMM-loaded CD1B tetramer, viability dye and anti-CD3. The lipid loaded on the CD1B tetramers was C32 glucose monomycolate from Rhodococcus equi. The sample was CD1b-GMM tetramer-negative cells sorted from PBMCs. The genes are TRBV7-3 and TRBJ1-2, with a weak D call TRBD1 (6 bases). This clonotype was sampled from an adult woman with latent tuberculosis. The CDR3 here is CASSPGGQANYGYTF. The DNA for the CDR3 is TGTGCCAGCTCGCCTGGGGGACAAGCTAACTATGGCTACACCTTC.